The source of this TCR beta chain is a study of graft-versus-host responses after intestinal transplantation. Libraries were prepared by immunoSEQ multiplex PCR; TCRdb keeps only in-frame clonotypes and omits some of them. There are roughly 6,900 clones in the sample; 20% to 25% occur only once, and roughly 4% lies in the top ten. Trimming shortened V by 4 bases and J by 2 bases, and 14 bases separated the two germline ends. Germline V CDR1 and CDR2: SGHNT, YYREEE (reference sequence). The CDR3 contains 15 residues. The sample holds a few counts of this clone. This clonotype was obtained from a human patient who was an organ donor for intestinal transplantation. J is TRBJ2-3 and V is TRBV5-4, with D unresolved. The sequencing used alloreactive CD4+ T cells from a mixed lymphocyte reaction culture, collected before transplantation. Sample subset: CFSE-low proliferating T cells sorted from roughly six-day pre-transplant mixed lymphocyte reaction (GvH or HvG direction). CDR3 DNA: TGTGCCAGCAGCCCCCCTGGGCCTCCCACAGATACGCAGTATTTT. It specifies CASSPPGPPTDTQYF.